A single sample gave rise to the 31 T cell receptor beta chains below, sequenced in a study of liver allograft versus peripheral blood T cells. Study as a whole: In transplanted livers, T cell receptor repertoires were compared with those found in the recipients' peripheral blood.

TCRdb independently ran MiXCR on the reads; one entry per CDR3 protein. The table has over 10,000 distinct CDR3 sequences, approximately 30% seen once. Receptors were obtained from a human patient who had a liver transplant. T cells may partly derive from the graft donor.

The rearrangement links TRBV6-1 to TRBJ2-7; no clear D gene. The CDR3 consists of 18 residues. Trimming shortened V by 2 bases and J by 2 bases, and 22 bases separated the two germline ends. The germline CDR1 and CDR2 sequences are MNHNS and SASEGT. CDR3 nucleotide sequence: TGTGCCAGCAGTGAAATCTCCTTTGGATCCACGCAGGCCTACGAGCAGTACTTC. It encodes CASSEISFGSTQAYEQYF.

This clonotype rates as medium-sized. The V gene is TRBV18, the J gene TRBJ2-2; no clear D gene. CDR3 size: 14 residues. Germline V lookup: CDR1 KGHSH, CDR2 LQKENI. V lost 0 bases and J 1 base, leaving 3 bases between the germline ends. CDR3 residues: CASSPPGNTGELFF. The DNA of the CDR3 is TGTGCCAGCTCACCACCCGGGAACACCGGGGAGCTGTTTTTT.

By share, this clonotype counts as medium-sized. The chain is built from TRBV28 and TRBJ2-7, with D perhaps TRBD1 (6 bases). The length of the CDR3 is 14 residues. V was trimmed by 5 bases and J by 3 bases, leaving 14 bases between them. Germline V CDR1 and CDR2: MDHEN, SYDVKM. The CDR3 sequence: CASSPPDRSYEQYF. CDR3 in DNA: TGTGCCAGCAGTCCCCCCGACAGGAGCTACGAGCAGTACTTC.

This clonotype was counted only a few times. J is TRBJ2-1 and V is TRBV30, with D tentatively TRBD1 (5 bases). The germline V and J ends were trimmed by 0 bases and 4 bases, with 10 bases remaining between them. The CDR3 has 14 residues. Per germline, CDR1 GTSNPN and CDR2 SVGIG (reference sequence). In nucleotides, the CDR3 is TGTGCCTGGAGTGTAGGGGCAGGTTACAATGAGCAGTTCTTC. This sequence encodes CAWSVGAGYNEQFF.

There are a few counts of this clonotype. This sequence joins TRBV28 and TRBJ1-4; 10 positions match TRBD1. V shed 1 base, J shed 7 bases, and the junction held 3 bases outside the gene matches. Germline V gene sequence: CDR1 MDHEN, CDR2 SYDVKM. This CDR3 has 15 amino acids. The CDR3: CASSLSDRGVEKLFF. The CDR3 coding sequence is TGTGCCAGCAGTTTATCGGACAGGGGGGTTGAAAAACTGTTTTTT.

Comments on this clonotype: Possible read error: a much larger clone is one base away. The gene calls are TRBV19 and TRBJ1-6; the D is unclear. Trimming removed 4 bases from V and 8 bases from J, with 15 bases in between. The CDR3 loop spans 15 amino acids. CDR1 is LNHDA and CDR2 is SQIVND in the germline V gene (reference sequence). In DNA, the CDR3 is TGTGCCAGTAGTACCCTGGACGGATTGGATTCACCCCTCCACTTT. It yields the protein CASSTLDGLDSPLHF.

The chain uses TRBV19 and TRBJ1-1, with D perhaps matching TRBD1 (5 bases). CDR3 length: 13 residues. The germline CDR1 and CDR2 sequences are LNHDA and SQIVND (reference sequence). Deletions cut 5 bases from V and 6 bases from J, with 13 bases between. Written as DNA, the CDR3 is TGTGCCAGTAGTTATGGGGACCTACCTGAAGCTTTCTTT. It specifies CASSYGDLPEAFF.

Note on this clonotype: Being one base from a much bigger clone, this may be a read error. The V and J genes are TRBV10-3 and TRBJ2-7, with D possibly matching TRBD2 (5 bases). This CDR3 comprises 17 residues. CDR1 ENHRY and CDR2 SYGVKD come from the germline V gene. Trimming removed 10 bases from V and 2 bases from J, with 27 bases in between. The CDR3 spells CATTLALRAESAYEQYF. The CDR3 DNA is TGTGCCACCACCTTAGCCTTAAGAGCGGAGTCCGCCTACGAGCAGTACTTC.

The chain carries TRBV19 and TRBJ2-3; the D call may be TRBD1 or TRBD2 (5 bases each). Trimming cost V 4 bases and J 2 bases, with 13 bases left between them. CDR3 length equals 15 residues. CDR1 is LNHDA, CDR2 SQIVND, per germline (reference sequence). The CDR3 reads CASSTLGAHTDTQYF. The CDR3 coding sequence is TGTGCCAGTAGTACACTAGGGGCGCACACAGATACGCAGTATTTT. Based on the CDR3 plus reference TRBV19 and TRBJ2-3, the full variable domain is DGGITQSPKYLFRKEGQNVTLSCEQNLNHDAMYWYRQDPGQGLRLIYYSQIVNDFQKGDIAEGYSVSREKKESFPLTVTSAQKNPTAFYLCASSTLGAHTDTQYFGPGTRLTVL.

The genes are TRBV7-9 and TRBJ2-1; possible D gene TRBD1, 6 bases. Germline V gene data show CDR1 as SEHNR and CDR2 as FQNEAQ (reference sequence). With 5 bases removed from V and 6 bases from J, the gap between germline ends came to 17 bases. CDR3 length: 15 residues. The CDR3 coding sequence is TGTGCCAGCAGCGCCACAGACAGGAAGGCCAATGAGCAGTTCTTC. Translated: CASSATDRKANEQFF.

By sample share, this clonotype is medium-sized. The rearrangement uses TRBV18 and TRBJ1-5; D remains ambiguous. Germline-derived CDR1 and CDR2 are KGHSH and LQKENI. The germline V and J ends were trimmed by 2 bases and 5 bases, with 7 bases remaining between them. The CDR3 length is 13 residues. In nucleotides, the CDR3 is TGTGCCAGCTCACCAGGAAACGATCAGCCCCAGCATTTT. It yields the protein CASSPGNDQPQHF.

Concerning this clonotype itself: Germline and junction disagree at one end, which may indicate a read error. This chain uses TRBV11-1 with TRBJ1-2; weak D call: TRBD1 (6 bases). The CDR3 sequence is 13 residues long. Germline V CDR1 and CDR2: SGHAT, FQDESV (reference sequence). CDR3 protein: CASSHEGGSRVCF. For the CDR3, the DNA is TGTGCCAGCAGCCACGAGGGGGGCTCGAGGGTGTGCTTC.

By sample fraction, this clonotype is medium-sized. This chain uses TRBV7-9 with TRBJ1-2, with a weak D call TRBD1 (5 bases). The CDR3 has 14 residues. CDR1 and CDR2 (germline): SEHNR, FQNEAQ (reference sequence). The ends were cut back, 6 bases at V and 2 bases at J, with 13 bases in the middle. In nucleotides, the CDR3 is TGTGCCAGCAGACGTGAGGGACGGAACTATGGCTACACCTTC. This translates into CASRREGRNYGYTF.

This clonotype was counted a few times. This chain joins TRBV13 and TRBJ1-6, with D tentatively TRBD1 (5 bases). CDR1 is PRHDT and CDR2 is FYEKMQ in the germline V gene (reference sequence). V lost 5 bases and J 8 bases, leaving 13 bases between the germline ends. The CDR3 runs 14 residues. CDR3 loop: CASSQGAPDSPLHF. DNA for the CDR3: TGTGCCAGCAGCCAGGGCGCTCCGGATTCACCCCTCCACTTT.

This clonotype was seen a few times. This sequence joins TRBV20-1 and TRBJ2-7; tentative D call: TRBD1 (5 bases). Germline lookup yields CDR1 DFQATT and CDR2 SNEGSKA (reference sequence). The CDR3 extends over 13 amino acids. V dropped 3 bases and J dropped 3 bases, with 12 bases sitting between them. CDR3 nucleotides: TGCAGTGCTAGTATAACAGGAGACTACGAGCAGTACTTC. Amino acid sequence: CSASITGDYEQYF.

This chain links TRBV7-2 with TRBJ1-2; D gene uncertain. Germline CDR1 SGHTA, CDR2 FQGNSA. The V end lost 5 bases, the J end lost 4 bases, and 11 bases lay between the germline ends. This CDR3 spans 13 amino acids. CDR3 coding DNA: TGTGCCAGCAGCCGCGACGGGAGCTATGGCTACACCTTC. This sequence encodes CASSRDGSYGYTF.

By share, this clonotype ranks as medium-sized. The chain carries TRBV6-1 and TRBJ1-6, with D uncertain. This CDR3 is built from 16 residues. The V gene's germline CDR1 is MNHNS and CDR2 SASEGT. The germline V and J ends were trimmed by 11 bases and 7 bases, with 24 bases remaining between them. The CDR3 DNA reads as TGTGCCGGGAGGAACACTAACAACCAGAAAAATTCACCCCTCCACTTT. Its protein product is CAGRNTNNQKNSPLHF.

The rearrangement uses TRBV20-1 and TRBJ2-1, with TRBD1 as a possible D gene (6 bases). Germline loops: CDR1 DFQATT, CDR2 SNEGSKA (reference sequence). V shed 4 bases and J shed 4 bases, with 14 bases lying between them. CDR3 length equals 14 residues. DNA for the CDR3: TGCAGTGCTAAAGTGGGGGCGCCTTACAATGAGCAGTTCTTC. Translated, it gives CSAKVGAPYNEQFF.

This clonotype came up many times. This chain connects TRBV7-9 to TRBJ2-1; tentatively, D is TRBD2 (5 bases). Germline V gene data show CDR1 as SEHNR and CDR2 as FQNEAQ (reference sequence). The CDR3 length is 15 residues. V gave up 3 bases and J gave up 5 bases, with 14 bases separating them. CDR3 region: CASSFASGQNNEQFF. DNA for the CDR3: TGTGCCAGCAGCTTTGCCAGCGGTCAGAACAATGAGCAGTTCTTC.

V usage is TRBV6-5 and J usage is TRBJ1-5; perhaps TRBD1 as D (5 bases). This CDR3 is 14 amino acids long. V lost 5 bases, J lost 0 bases, and 8 bases lay in between. Germline assignment: CDR1 MNHEY and CDR2 SVGAGI. The CDR3 DNA reads TGTGCCAGCAGTCCAGGGACTAGCAATCAGCCCCAGCATTTT. Protein: CASSPGTSNQPQHF.

The V call is TRBV19, the J call TRBJ2-7; D is possibly TRBD1 (6 bases). Germline values: CDR1 LNHDA, CDR2 SQIVND (reference sequence). CDR3 size: 14 residues. V shed 6 bases and J shed 3 bases, with 15 bases lying between them. CDR3 amino acids: CASSRTGFVYEQYF. CDR3 sequence (DNA): TGTGCCAGTAGCCGTACAGGGTTCGTCTACGAGCAGTACTTC.

This clonotype was counted ten times or more. The V gene is TRBV24-1, the J gene TRBJ2-1, with D perhaps matching TRBD1 (6 bases). Germline V gene lookup returns CDR1 KGHDR and CDR2 SFDVKD. Trimming removed 6 bases at V and 4 bases at J, with 12 bases between. The CDR3 sequence is 14 residues long. CDR3 sequence reads: CATSRGQSYNEQFF. The DNA for the CDR3 is TGTGCCACCAGTAGAGGACAGAGTTACAATGAGCAGTTCTTC.

This clonotype is labeled as medium-sized. J is TRBJ2-6 and V is TRBV15; 12 bases are a match to TRBD2. Germline values: CDR1 LNHNV, CDR2 YYDKDF (reference sequence). CDR3 length equals 18 residues. V was pared by 4 bases and J by 2 bases, with 6 bases of the junction left unmatched. The CDR3 region is CATSIRLAGEPGANVLTF. Written as DNA, the CDR3 is TGTGCCACCAGCATTCGACTAGCGGGAGAACCTGGGGCCAACGTCCTGACTTTC.

This clonotype was seen at least ten times. The chain couples TRBV24-1 to TRBJ1-5, with TRBD1 as a possible D gene (5 bases). Looked up from germline, CDR1 is KGHDR and CDR2 is SFDVKD. V was clipped by 5 bases and J by 0 bases, with 7 bases between them. The CDR3 consists of 14 residues. This CDR3 reads CATSGQHSNQPQHF. The CDR3 nucleotides are TGTGCCACCAGTGGACAGCATAGCAATCAGCCCCAGCATTTT.

By share, this clonotype counts as medium-sized. V and J are TRBV18 and TRBJ2-1; D is unclear. The CDR3 sequence is 16 residues long. Trimming took 8 bases from V and 2 from J, leaving 19 bases between them. Germline V gene lookup returns CDR1 KGHSH and CDR2 LQKENI. In nucleotides, the CDR3 is TGTGCCAGCAAACCCGGTGGTCAGCCAGCCTACAATGAGCAGTTCTTC. Residues: CASKPGGQPAYNEQFF. Looking up the rest from reference TRBV18 and TRBJ2-1 gives the full variable domain: NAGVMQNPRHLVRRRGQEARLRCSPMKGHSHVYWYRQLPEEGLKFMVYLQKENIIDESGMPKERFSAEFPKEGPSILRIQQVVRGDSAAYFCASKPGGQPAYNEQFFGPGTRLTVL.

This clonotype was seen a few times. The chain is built from TRBV13 and TRBJ2-7; 9 nucleotides match TRBD1. Germline values: CDR1 PRHDT, CDR2 FYEKMQ (reference sequence). The CDR3 contains 15 residues. After removal of 5 bases from V and 2 bases from J, the junction contained 7 bases not matched to a gene. CDR3 protein: CASSTEDRGPYEQYF. The CDR3 DNA reads as TGTGCCAGCAGCACAGAGGACAGGGGACCCTACGAGCAGTACTTC. Full variable domain (missing parts from reference TRBV13 and TRBJ2-7): AAGVIQSPRHLIKEKRETATLKCYPIPRHDTVYWYQQGPGQDPQFLISFYEKMQSDKGSIPDRFSAQQFSDYHSELNMSSLELGDSALYFCASSTEDRGPYEQYFGPGTRLTVT.

The chain couples TRBV5-3 to TRBJ1-2; D gene ambiguous. TRBV5-3 is labeled an ORF, and its function is uncertain. The CDR3 is 17 residues long. The V gene lost 5 bases and the J gene lost 0 bases, with 20 bases spanning the gap. CDR3 in DNA: TGTGCCAGAAGTTTCCTCCCTACTCCTCAAACTAACTATGGCTACACCTTC. It encodes CARSFLPTPQTNYGYTF.

This clonotype ranks as medium-sized. This chain links TRBV19 with TRBJ2-7; D is possibly TRBD1 (6 bases). The CDR3 is 14 amino acids. Germline CDR1 is LNHDA and CDR2 is SQIVND (reference sequence). Trimming took 4 bases from V and 2 from J, leaving 12 bases between them. In DNA form, the CDR3 reads TGTGCCAGTAGTAACCGACAGGCAGCCTACGAGCAGTACTTC. Translating it yields CASSNRQAAYEQYF.

This clonotype is a singleton in its sample. V and J are TRBV19 and TRBJ1-1; D is unclear. The CDR3 sequence is 11 residues long. Germline assignment: CDR1 LNHDA and CDR2 SQIVND (reference sequence). Trimming stripped 4 bases from V and 7 bases from J, with 7 bases between. Here the CDR3 DNA reads TGTGCCAGTAGTAGGAGCCATGAAGCTTTCTTT. Encoded protein: CASSRSHEAFF.

In its sample, this clonotype was seen a few times. The chain combines TRBV6-5 with TRBJ1-6, with 7 bases aligning to TRBD1. Germline CDR1 reads MNHEY; CDR2 reads SVGAGI. Unmatched junction bases numbered 4, after V lost 0 bases and J lost 8 bases. The length of the CDR3 is 15 residues. The CDR3 DNA reads as TGTGCCAGCAGTTACTCTCCCGACAGGGATTCACCCCTCCACTTT. Residues: CASSYSPDRDSPLHF.

This clonotype was counted many times. The chain joins TRBV19 to TRBJ2-3; D not resolved. CDR1 is LNHDA and CDR2 is SQIVND in the germline V gene (reference sequence). The CDR3 contains 12 residues. V lost 5 bases to trimming and J lost 0 bases, with 3 bases between them. CDR3 amino acids: CASSPSTDTQYF. The CDR3 nucleotides are TGTGCCAGTAGTCCTAGCACAGATACGCAGTATTTT.